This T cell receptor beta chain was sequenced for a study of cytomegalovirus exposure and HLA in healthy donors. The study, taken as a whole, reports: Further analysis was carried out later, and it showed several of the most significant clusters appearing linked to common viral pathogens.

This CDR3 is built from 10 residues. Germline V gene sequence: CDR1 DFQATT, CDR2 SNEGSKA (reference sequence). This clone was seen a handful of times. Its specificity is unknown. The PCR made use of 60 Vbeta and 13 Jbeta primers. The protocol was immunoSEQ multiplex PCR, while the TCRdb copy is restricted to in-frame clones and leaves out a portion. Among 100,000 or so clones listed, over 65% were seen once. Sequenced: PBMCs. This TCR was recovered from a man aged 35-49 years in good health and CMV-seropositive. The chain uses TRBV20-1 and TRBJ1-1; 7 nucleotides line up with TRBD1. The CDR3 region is CRAGTEEAFF. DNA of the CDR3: TGCAGAGCCGGGACAGAGGAAGCTTTCTTT.